These T cell receptor beta chains were read from a single sample in a study of T cell responses to AZD1222 COVID-19 vaccine. Only in-frame clones appear in the TCRdb table, and some are missing; sequencing was by immunoSEQ multiplex PCR. The repertoire holds around 260,000 clones, just over 90% seen once, with 0.55% in the top ten. The starting material was peripheral blood, obtained on day 0 of AZD1222 vaccination. The source of these receptors is an adult in good health. Both conserved end residues are part of each CDR3. The D gene is left open where the match is weak. Some rows have no size entry. The others give once, few or many, or a class for an expanded clone.

D gene | clone size | J gene | V gene | CDR3 protein | CDR3 DNA
- | - | TRBJ1-1 | TRBV19 | CASSQQGSDTEAFF | TGTGCCAGTAGCCAGCAGGGGTCGGACACTGAAGCTTTCTTT
- | - | TRBJ1-5 | TRBV28 | CASSSPGAIDQPQHF | TGTGCCAGCAGTTCCCCGGGGGCGATTGATCAGCCCCAGCATTTT
TRBD1 | - | TRBJ1-1 | TRBV11-3 | CASSLGRGGQKVTEAFF | TGTGCCAGCAGCTTAGGGAGGGGGGGACAGAAAGTGACTGAAGCTTTCTTT
- | once | TRBJ2-1 | TRBV6-5 | CASSHRTISYNEQFF | TGTGCCAGCAGTCACCGGACTATTTCCTACAATGAGCAGTTCTTC
- | - | TRBJ2-7 | TRBV15 | CATSRGPRNEQYF | TGTGCCACCAGCAGAGGGCCTCGGAACGAGCAGTACTTC
- | - | TRBJ2-2 | TRBV27 | CASTNYAYNTGELFF | TGTGCCAGCACCAACTACGCCTATAACACCGGGGAGCTGTTTTTT
- | - | TRBJ2-2 | TRBV5-1 | CASSFDRPNTGELFF | TGCGCCAGCAGCTTCGACAGGCCGAACACCGGGGAGCTGTTTTTT
- | - | TRBJ2-7 | TRBV11-2 | CASSIYGDEQYF | TGTGCCAGCAGCATCTACGGAGACGAGCAGTACTTC
- | - | TRBJ1-5 | TRBV6-5 | CASSWRGPQHF | TGTGCCAGCAGTTGGAGGGGGCCCCAGCATTTT
TRBD2 | - | TRBJ2-3 | TRBV7-2 | CASSLARVGLGRATQYF | TGTGCCAGCAGCTTAGCCAGGGTCGGACTAGGTCGGGCTACGCAGTATTTT
TRBD1 | once | TRBJ1-1 | TRBV6-2/TRBV6-3 | CASSWTGGTEAFF | TGTGCCAGCAGCTGGACAGGGGGCACTGAAGCTTTCTTT
- | - | TRBJ1-5 | TRBV19 | CASSIEGDQPQHF | TGTGCCAGTAGTATAGAGGGAGACCAGCCCCAGCATTTT
TRBD1 | once | TRBJ2-5 | TRBV5-8 | CASSTSGGRETQYF | TGTGCCAGCAGCACCTCAGGGGGAAGAGAGACCCAGTACTTC
TRBD2 | - | TRBJ2-1 | TRBV27 | CASSSPGTSGRIAYNEQFF | TGTGCCAGCAGTTCCCCCGGGACTAGCGGGAGGATAGCCTACAATGAGCAGTTCTTC
- | - | TRBJ1-3 | TRBV5-1 | CASRGQGRNTIYF | TGCGCCAGCAGAGGGCAGGGTCGAAACACCATATATTTT
TRBD1 | - | TRBJ2-7 | TRBV29-1 | CSVEEGTGAYEQYF | TGCAGCGTTGAAGAAGGGACAGGGGCCTACGAGCAGTACTTC
- | - | TRBJ2-3 | TRBV5-1 | CASKASGTDTQYF | TGCGCCAGCAAGGCTAGCGGCACAGATACGCAGTATTTT
- | - | TRBJ1-2 | TRBV5-1 | CASSLSRTGSGGYTF | TGCGCCAGCAGCTTGTCCCGAACAGGGTCGGGTGGCTACACCTTC
TRBD1 | few | TRBJ1-5 | TRBV28 | CASSSGQGGYQPQHF | TGTGCCAGCAGTTCCGGACAGGGAGGTTATCAGCCCCAGCATTTT
TRBD1 | - | TRBJ2-2 | TRBV4-3 | CASSQVVGTGVTGELFF | TGCGCCAGCAGCCAAGTAGTCGGAACAGGGGTAACCGGGGAGCTGTTTTTT
- | - | TRBJ2-7 | TRBV7-2 | CASSLKVGRASYEQYF | TGTGCCAGCAGCTTAAAGGTTGGCAGGGCCTCCTACGAGCAGTACTTC
- | - | TRBJ2-6 | TRBV19 | CASSIEGSFLANVLTF | TGTGCCAGTAGTATAGAGGGCAGCTTCTTGGCCAACGTCCTGACTTTC
- | - | TRBJ2-5 | TRBV5-1 | CASSLEQAGETQYF | TGCGCCAGCAGCTTGGAACAGGCGGGAGAGACCCAGTACTTC
- | - | TRBJ1-5 | TRBV6-2/TRBV6-3 | CASSLSGPSGQPQHF | TGTGCCAGCAGTTTATCAGGGCCTAGCGGACAGCCCCAGCATTTT
- | once | TRBJ2-7 | TRBV2 | CASRRSYEQYF | TGTGCCAGCAGGCGCTCCTACGAGCAGTACTTC
TRBD2 | once | TRBJ2-1 | TRBV6-2/TRBV6-3 | CASSYVVAGGFEQFF | TGTGCCAGCAGTTACGTGGTAGCGGGAGGCTTTGAGCAGTTCTTC
- | - | TRBJ1-2 | TRBV9 | CASSVSTVTNYGYTF | TGTGCCAGCAGCGTGAGTACAGTCACTAACTATGGCTACACCTTC
- | - | TRBJ1-1 | TRBV6-5 | CASNEGVRGTEAFF | TGTGCCAGCAACGAAGGGGTCAGAGGAACTGAAGCTTTCTTT
- | - | TRBJ1-2 | TRBV28 | CASTLVGGQNYGYTF | TGTGCCAGCACCTTGGTAGGGGGACAAAACTATGGCTACACCTTC
- | - | TRBJ2-7 | TRBV27 | CASSLISGLGYEQYF | TGTGCCAGCAGTTTAATCTCCGGCCTGGGTTACGAGCAGTACTTC
TRBD2 | - | TRBJ2-5 | TRBV6-4 | CASSDPKDKRGRSETQYF | TGTGCCAGCAGTGACCCGAAGGATAAGCGGGGGAGGTCAGAGACCCAGTACTTC
TRBD1 | - | TRBJ1-5 | TRBV7-8 | CASGRDRVWLSSNQPQHF | TGTGCCAGCGGAAGGGACAGGGTCTGGTTAAGTAGCAATCAGCCCCAGCATTTT
- | - | TRBJ2-7 | TRBV2 | CASSLQGSSSYEQYF | TGTGCCAGCAGTTTACAGGGCTCCAGCTCCTACGAGCAGTACTTC
- | few | TRBJ2-2 | TRBV2 | CASRKGTGELFF | TGTGCCAGCAGGAAGGGAACCGGGGAGCTGTTTTTT
- | - | TRBJ1-4 | TRBV4-3 | CASSQEPRDEKLFF | TGCGCCAGCAGCCAAGAACCCAGGGACGAAAAACTGTTTTTT
- | - | TRBJ2-1 | TRBV28 | CASSLSFGRGNGNEQFF | TGTGCCAGCAGTTTAAGCTTCGGGAGAGGGAATGGAAATGAGCAGTTCTTC
- | - | TRBJ1-4 | TRBV27 | CASSLSQVNEKLFF | TGTGCCAGCAGTTTATCGCAAGTTAATGAAAAACTGTTTTTT
- | - | TRBJ1-4 | TRBV29-1 | CSVANTAPGEKLFF | TGCAGCGTTGCCAACACCGCCCCGGGAGAAAAACTGTTTTTT
TRBD1 | - | TRBJ2-1 | TRBV5-4 | CASTLAAGGLYNEQFF | TGTGCCAGCACCCTCGCCGCAGGGGGTCTTTACAATGAGCAGTTCTTC
- | - | TRBJ1-2 | TRBV4-2 | CASSQDRARSTYGYTF | TGTGCCAGCAGCCAAGATCGAGCCAGGTCCACCTATGGCTACACCTTC
TRBD1 | once | TRBJ1-4 | TRBV9 | CASSVLTGTDNEKLFF | TGTGCCAGCAGCGTATTGACCGGGACAGATAATGAAAAACTGTTTTTT
TRBD1 | - | TRBJ2-2 | TRBV29-1 | CSAQTGVGSTGELFF | TGCAGCGCCCAGACAGGGGTTGGTAGCACCGGGGAGCTGTTTTTT
- | - | TRBJ1-5 | TRBV28 | CASWTSGWGNQPQHF | TGTGCCAGTTGGACGTCAGGGTGGGGCAATCAGCCCCAGCATTTT
TRBD1 | - | TRBJ2-7 | TRBV3-1/TRBV3-2 | CASSQGTGGAFYEQYF | TGTGCCAGCAGCCAGGGGACAGGTGGGGCTTTTTACGAGCAGTACTTC
- | - | TRBJ1-1 | TRBV18 | CASSPEPGPNTEAFF | TGTGCCAGCTCACCAGAGCCGGGCCCGAACACTGAAGCTTTCTTT
TRBD2 | few | TRBJ2-5 | TRBV2 | CASSSGLAETQYF | TGTGCCAGCAGTTCCGGACTAGCGGAGACCCAGTACTTC
TRBD2 | - | TRBJ2-5 | TRBV7-2 | CASSLEGGQETQYF | TGTGCCAGCAGCTTAGAGGGAGGGCAAGAGACCCAGTACTTC